The clone carrying this T cell receptor (beta chain) was recorded a few times. Antigen unknown. Preparation of TCR beta libraries was done by quantitative 5'-RACE with molecular barcodes. One entry per CDR3 protein, called by TCRdb with MiXCR from the 5' RACE reads. Among just over 350,000 distinct CDR3 sequences, 20% to 25% were seen once, and the ten largest hold less than 15%. This specimen belongs to a study of CD8 T cells in ankylosing spondylitis. General study results and limits: Clones linked to disease were reported to show significant enrichment in matched ankylosing spondylitis synovial fluid.

Germline V gene lookup returns CDR1 SGHDT and CDR2 YYEEEE. The CDR3 runs to 14 residues. V gave up 1 base and J gave up 1 base; unmatched junction bases: 0. The J gene is TRBJ1-1, the V gene TRBV5-6; TRBD1 agrees at 8 bases. The sequence was obtained from a male donor with ankylosing spondylitis or in good health (not recorded which). Sequenced material: blood, either unsorted or a sorted T cell fraction (not recorded which). The CDR3 DNA reads TGTGCCAGCAGCTTGCAGGGGGCGAACACTGAAGCTTTCTTT. This translates into CASSLQGANTEAFF.